The rows below give T cell receptor beta chains drawn from one sample of a study of cytomegalovirus exposure and HLA in healthy donors. Sequencing was performed with immunoSEQ multiplex PCR; in TCRdb, only in-frame clones are kept and a portion is missing. This table has about 150,000 clones, 86% appearing once. The sample was PBMCs. All receptors come from a human donor in good health. The CDR3 runs from the conserved cysteine through the conserved F or W. D genes are given only for firm matches. Size is omitted from some rows. Given values are once, few, many or a class for expanded clones.

j_gene,abundance,v_gene,d_gene,CDR3nt,CDR3aa
TRBJ2-3,.,TRBV7-6,.,TGTGCCAGCAGCTTAGCGGCCCCCCCGCAGGGTACGCAGTATTTT,CASSLAAPPQGTQYF
TRBJ2-1,few,TRBV19,TRBD2,TGTGCCAGCTCCGGGACTAGCGCTACCAATGAGCAGTTCTTC,CASSGTSATNEQFF
TRBJ1-1,.,TRBV5-1,.,TGCGCCAGCAGCTTGGGGTGGGGAGGGGAGAACACTGAAGCTTTCTTT,CASSLGWGGENTEAFF
TRBJ2-3,.,TRBV19,TRBD1,TGTGCCAGTAGTACACTCAGGGGGCTTGGCACAGATACGCAGTATTTT,CASSTLRGLGTDTQYF
TRBJ1-1,.,TRBV6-5,.,TGTGCCAGCAGAGAGCGAAAGAAGACTGAAGCTTTCTTT,CASRERKKTEAFF
TRBJ2-2,.,TRBV2,.,TGTGCCAGCAGTCTTCGGGGAGTCACCGGGGAGCTGTTTTTT,CASSLRGVTGELFF
TRBJ2-6,.,TRBV5-1,TRBD1,TGCGCCAGCGCCGCCGGGACAGGGGTGGTGGGGGCCAACGTCCTGACTTTC,CASAAGTGVVGANVLTF
TRBJ2-3,many,TRBV7-3,TRBD2,TGTGCCAGCAGCTTGTTGGCGGGGGGGCAAGATACGCAGTATTTT,CASSLLAGGQDTQYF
TRBJ2-7,.,TRBV19,.,TGTGCCAGTAGTACAGGAACAGGGTACCCAAACGAGCAGTACTTC,CASSTGTGYPNEQYF
TRBJ2-5,.,TRBV29-1,.,TGCAGCGTTGTTCAAGGGGGAGAGACCCAGTACTTC,CSVVQGGETQYF
TRBJ2-3,.,TRBV7-2,.,TGTGCCAGCAGGTCTCCCCCCCTCGATACGCAGTATTTT,CASRSPPLDTQYF
TRBJ2-1,.,TRBV4-2,.,TGTGCCAGCAGCCAAGATCTCAGGGATAATGAGCAGTTCTTC,CASSQDLRDNEQFF
TRBJ2-7,.,TRBV11-3,TRBD2,TGTGCCAGCAGCTCGCGACTAGCGACCCTAAACGAGCAGTACTTC,CASSSRLATLNEQYF
TRBJ1-5,.,TRBV28,TRBD1,TGTGCCAGCAGTCCCCGGGACAGGGACGATAGGCCCCAGCATTTT,CASSPRDRDDRPQHF
TRBJ2-7,.,TRBV4-1,.,TGCGCCAGCAGCCAAGAGGGGGGACAGAGAACCTACGAGCAGTACTTC,CASSQEGGQRTYEQYF
TRBJ2-7,.,TRBV10-3,.,TGTGCCATCAGTGACCCGGGACTTAACGCCTACGAGCAGTACTTC,CAISDPGLNAYEQYF
TRBJ2-6,.,TRBV27,TRBD1,TGTGCCAGCAGTTTCGTAGGGGGCGCTGGGGCCAACGTCCTGACTTTC,CASSFVGGAGANVLTF
TRBJ2-3,.,TRBV19,.,TGTGCCAGTAGTATTTTGGGGGGACCCACAGATACGCAGTATTTT,CASSILGGPTDTQYF
TRBJ2-7,.,TRBV5-1,.,TGCGCCAGCAGCTTTGGAGGGGCCGAGCAGTACTTC,CASSFGGAEQYF
TRBJ1-3,.,TRBV7-2,TRBD1,TGTGCCAGCAGCACTACAGGGGATTCTGGAAACACCATATATTTT,CASSTTGDSGNTIYF
TRBJ2-3,.,TRBV2,TRBD2,TGTGCCAGTTGTTATCGAGCGGGGACAGATACGCAGTATTTT,CASCYRAGTDTQYF
TRBJ1-2,once,TRBV4-1,TRBD1,TGCGCCAGCAGCCAACAGACCCTAGGGCAGGGGGGCTATGGCTACACCTTC,CASSQQTLGQGGYGYTF
TRBJ1-2,.,TRBV5-5,.,TGTGCCAGCACCCTAACAGTAACTAACTATGGCTACACCTTC,CASTLTVTNYGYTF
TRBJ1-4,.,TRBV15,TRBD1,TGTGCCACCAGCACCCGGGACAGAACGTTTAATGAAAAACTGTTTTTT,CATSTRDRTFNEKLFF
TRBJ1-2,.,TRBV7-2,TRBD1,TGTGCCAGCAGCCCCGACAGGGGAAATAGGGGGGGCTACACCTTC,CASSPDRGNRGGYTF
TRBJ1-1,once,TRBV19,TRBD1,TGTGCCAGTAGCTCGGGACAGGCCTTCCCTGGGGTCACTGAAGCTTTCTTT,CASSSGQAFPGVTEAFF
TRBJ2-5,.,TRBV7-2,.,TGTGCCAGCAGCTGGCTAGCGCAAGAGACCCAGTACTTC,CASSWLAQETQYF
TRBJ2-1,once,TRBV29-1,.,TGCAGCGTGCCCTCGAGGTACGATGAGCAGTTCTTC,CSVPSRYDEQFF
TRBJ1-1,.,TRBV5-1,TRBD1,TGCGCCAGCAGCTTAGGGACAGGGTCTATGAACACTGAAGCTTTCTTT,CASSLGTGSMNTEAFF
TRBJ2-1,.,TRBV19,TRBD1,TGTGCCAGTAGTATTAATATCGGGACAGGCCTCGGGGATGAGCAGTTCTTC,CASSINIGTGLGDEQFF
TRBJ1-6,.,TRBV27,TRBD1,TGTGCCAGCAGAGCCTCCGGGACAGGACGTTCACCCCTCCACTTT,CASRASGTGRSPLHF
TRBJ2-5,once,TRBV9,.,TGTGCCAGCAGCGTTAGCCCACAGGTGTGGGAGACCCAGTACTTC,CASSVSPQVWETQYF
TRBJ2-7,.,TRBV9,TRBD2,TGTGCCAGCAGCGTAAGCGGGGACCCGGTGCAATCCTACGAGCAGTACTTC,CASSVSGDPVQSYEQYF
TRBJ2-7,few,TRBV11-2,TRBD2,TGTGCCAGCAGGCAGAACCGGGACTACCTAGTCTACGAGCAGTACTTC,CASRQNRDYLVYEQYF
TRBJ1-2,.,TRBV18,TRBD1,TGTGCCAGCTCACCCGGGACAGGGGGCCTTAACTATGGCTACACCTTC,CASSPGTGGLNYGYTF
TRBJ2-1,.,TRBV7-2,.,TGTGCCAGCAGCTTATCGGGGGCCTACAATGAGCAGTTCTTC,CASSLSGAYNEQFF
TRBJ2-1,.,TRBV7-3,.,TGTGCCAGCAGCCGTAGTTCCTACAATGAGCAGTTCTTC,CASSRSSYNEQFF
TRBJ2-2,.,TRBV10-3,TRBD1,TGTGCCATCAACAGGGGGCAGGGCGGGGAGCTGTTTTTT,CAINRGQGGELFF
TRBJ1-2,.,TRBV18,TRBD1,TGTGCCAGCTCACTCCTGGACAGGGCCTCTGGCTACACCTTC,CASSLLDRASGYTF
TRBJ1-3,.,TRBV6-1,.,TGTGCCAGCAGTGAAGATGAGTTCTCTGGAAACACCATATATTTT,CASSEDEFSGNTIYF
TRBJ2-7,.,TRBV5-1,.,TGCGCCAGCAGCTTGAATGCGGGGAACTCCTACGAGCAGTACTTC,CASSLNAGNSYEQYF
TRBJ2-2,.,TRBV5-1,TRBD1,TGCGCCAGCAGCCCCCGGGACAGGGGGAACACCGGGGAGCTGTTTTTT,CASSPRDRGNTGELFF
TRBJ2-7,once,TRBV6-5,TRBD2,TGTGCCAGCAGTTACAAGACTAGCGGTTTTTACGAGCAGTACTTC,CASSYKTSGFYEQYF
TRBJ2-1,.,TRBV2,.,TGTGCCAGCAGTGTGAGGCCCACCTGGGTAGGCAACAATGAGCAGTTCTTC,CASSVRPTWVGNNEQFF
TRBJ1-2,.,TRBV6-1,.,TGTGCCAGCAGTGAAGTGGACGAGGGAGCCCATGGCTACACCTTC,CASSEVDEGAHGYTF
TRBJ2-7,.,TRBV5-6,TRBD2,TGTGCCAGCAGCTGGATGACTAGCGGACTGTCGGCCGAGCAGTACTTC,CASSWMTSGLSAEQYF
TRBJ2-1,.,TRBV7-9,TRBD1,TGTGCCAGCAGCCTACGGACAGGGCTCGATGAGCAGTTCTTC,CASSLRTGLDEQFF
TRBJ1-1,once,TRBV19,.,TGTGCCAGTAGTATCCGGGGGCGGGGGCGCTACACTGAAGCTTTCTTT,CASSIRGRGRYTEAFF
TRBJ2-2,.,TRBV6-1,TRBD2,TGTGCCAGCAGTGCCGGACTAGGGAACACCGGGGAGCTGTTTTTT,CASSAGLGNTGELFF
TRBJ2-1,.,TRBV28,.,TGTGCCAGCAGTTTAAGTTTAGGGTCGGGGGTTGAGCAGTTCTTC,CASSLSLGSGVEQFF
TRBJ1-4,few,TRBV7-9,.,TGTGCCAGCAGCTTAGTAGGGGTTGAAAAACTGTTTTTT,CASSLVGVEKLFF